These T cell receptor beta chains were read from a single sample in a study of OX40 agonist ivuxolimab in advanced cancers. The repertoire was sequenced with immunoSEQ multiplex PCR; TCRdb's copy has only in-frame clones and lacks some. The sample lists more than 45,000 clones, 85% to 90% seen once, with approximately 2% in the top ten. Sample: CD4+ or CD8+ T cells sorted from blood, taken in a trial of the OX40 agonist ivuxolimab. The receptor set was obtained from an adult with an advanced solid tumor such as melanoma, head and neck, liver or kidney cancer. CDR3s include the opening cysteine and the closing phenylalanine or tryptophan.

>TRBV2
CASSEAVEAFF
>TRBV6-6
CASSYGTLNYGYTF
>TRBV7-9
CASSLGVAGREKLFF
>TRBV19
CASSAQGRTEAFF
>TRBV9
CASSAGGPTNEKLFF
>TRBV27
CASSLSEGGQPQHF
>TRBV30
CAWGRTGGMNTEAFF
>TRBV6-1
CASSQGTGQETQYF
>TRBV25-1
CASSEDGYGYTF
>TRBV5-1
CASSLAPGGSETQYF
>TRBV6-6
CASILGGNTEAFF
>TRBV10-3
CAIRGDRVNTGELFF
>TRBV9
CASSVAPTRGDTQYF
>TRBV29-1
CSVVGGTETQYF
>TRBV10-1
CASSDPFRTDTQYF
>TRBV5-5
CASSLVGHGTYEQYF
>TRBV7-9
CASSLVGTETQYF
>TRBV4-3
CASSKTGGFGTGELFF
>TRBV10-3
CAISDGGTDTQYF
>TRBV29-1
CSVQEGGRYTEAFF
>TRBV6-1
CASSELSLPQHF
>TRBV30
CAWSVRQGRAWEQFF
>TRBV19
CASSFDRDRAGYEQFF
>TRBV7-2
CASSLAGVNLNQPQHF
>TRBV7-2
CASSFVGGSTGELFF
>TRBV30
CAWETTGSNKFF
>TRBV5-1
CASSTTGTSGRPLGPGELFF
>TRBV5-1
CASSLVRGSSTDTQYF
>TRBV7-9
CASSLLGLRTSGKVYEQYF
>TRBV5-1
CASSFEDTQYF
>TRBV11-3
CASTGKEGIPSTDTQYF
>TRBV21-1
CASSLKGHLNTEAFF
>TRBV10-3
CATLGVLGGTGELFF
>TRBV28
CASSPGQGFEQYF
>TRBV19
CASSKGSSLTGNTIYF
>TRBV5-6
CASSPGQNTYEQYF
>TRBV14
CASSQEYRGSYEQYF
>TRBV5-1
CASSLSPGAGGPEQYF
>TRBV19
CASSRRGDTGELFF
>TRBV10-3
CAIREPGETQYF
>TRBV10-3
CAISPGTGSNEQYF
>TRBV7-9
CASSLEKDGYTF
>TRBV7-9
CASSPRQLNQPQHF
>TRBV10-3
CAISVDPVVGETQYF
>TRBV11-2
CASSTVGRGGMYNEQFF
>TRBV6-5
CASSYSRVGGDYGYTF
>TRBV7-6
CASSPEGTGANVLTF
>TRBV4-1
CASSQGGPANTEAFF
>TRBV19
CASSSPGDEQFF
>TRBV27
CASSDLGASETQYF
>TRBV5-6
CASSLILAGTPYEQYF